This T cell receptor (beta chain) was retrieved from a study of blood T cells in healthy people across ages. Study-level points and caveats: Underestimates were what the diversity estimates from one million T cells were considered to be.

This clonotype was observed once. Its antigen is undetermined. At one end, the junction sequence differs from germline, possibly due to a read error. Germline V gene sequence: CDR1 SGDLS, CDR2 YYNGEE. This CDR3 region has 15 residues. Drawing of peripheral blood yielded ten milliliters from each donor. Primers used in a second PCR of about 7 to 11 cycles were a sample-barcoded 5' primer and a J-beta primer mix. Each CDR3 protein is one row after TCRdb ran MiXCR on the 5' RACE reads. The sample has fewer than 650,000 distinct CDR3 sequences; about 29% are singletons. These data are also associated with another study on T cells of mothers and their children. From that study: The output of TCR recombination is shaped by thymic selection similarly in related and unrelated pairs. With unrelated pairs as the comparison, related mother-child pairs had a slightly higher overlap that was not significant.

This TCR derives from a boy younger than 10 in good health. The sample taken for sequencing was blood. The chain employs TRBV9 and TRBJ2-3; perhaps TRBD2 as D (5 bases). CDR3 coding DNA: TGTGCCCGCAGCGTAGTTAGGAGGAACACAGATACGCAGTATTTT. Translated, it gives CARSVVRRNTDTQYF.